Below, 7 T cell receptor beta chains from the same sample are listed, as sequenced in a study of T cells in Graves' hyperthyroidism and ophthalmopathy. RNA transcripts yielded amplified TCR beta CDR3 regions. TCR CDR3 regions were first amplified by RT-PCR with HTBI primers. TCRdb processed the multiplex PCR reads anew with MiXCR; each CDR3 protein has one entry. The data hold approximately 420,000 distinct CDR3 sequences, with about 13% observed a single time. The sample taken for sequencing was blood. All receptors derive from a woman aged 18-29 years with Graves' hyperthyroidism.

This clonotype has more than one count but fewer than ten. This sequence joins TRBV10-1 and TRBJ1-1; 9 bases match TRBD1. J lost 6 bases, V lost 6 bases, and 8 bases had no gene match. The CDR3 extends over 14 amino acids. Germline V gives CDR1 WNHNN, CDR2 SYGVQD (reference sequence). CDR3 DNA sequence: TGCGCCAGCAGGAAGGACAGGGGAAGGGCTGAAGCTTTCTTT. Its protein product is CASRKDRGRAEAFF.

This clonotype was counted at least ten times. The V and J genes are TRBV28 and TRBJ2-7; 8 bases line up with TRBD2. This CDR3 comprises 16 residues. From germline, CDR1 is MDHEN and CDR2 SYDVKM. Losses at the gene ends were 3 bases for V and 5 bases for J; bases not matched to a gene: 12. The CDR3 sequence is CASSFQREYMGNEQYF. For the CDR3, the DNA is TGTGCCAGCAGTTTCCAGCGGGAGTATATGGGGAACGAGCAGTACTTC. Drawing the rest from reference TRBV28 and TRBJ2-7, the complete variable domain is DVKVTQSSRYLVKRTGEKVFLECVQDMDHENMFWYRQDPGLGLRLIYFSYDVKMKEKGDIPEGYSVSREKKERFSLILESASTNQTSMYLCASSFQREYMGNEQYFGPGTRLTVT.

A few counts support this clonotype. This chain uses TRBV6-2 or TRBV6-3 with TRBJ1-5; D remains unclear. The V and J ends lost 6 bases and 2 bases respectively, with 8 bases between them. This CDR3 is built from 13 residues. CDR1 and CDR2 from the germline V gene are MNHEY and SVGEGT. CDR3 sequence (DNA): TGTGCCAGCAGCGACGGACGCAATCAGCCCCAGCATTTT. It translates to CASSDGRNQPQHF.

The V gene is TRBV28, the J gene TRBJ2-2; TRBD1 matches at 9 bases. Germline trimming cut 4 bases from V and 7 bases from J; bases unmatched to any gene: 4. CDR1 is MDHEN, CDR2 SYDVKM, per germline. This CDR3 contains 14 residues. DNA of the CDR3: TGTGCCAGCAGTTCAGGGGGACAGGGCGGGGAGCTGTTTTTT. Protein: CASSSGGQGGELFF. Based on the CDR3 plus reference TRBV28 and TRBJ2-2, the full variable domain is DVKVTQSSRYLVKRTGEKVFLECVQDMDHENMFWYRQDPGLGLRLIYFSYDVKMKEKGDIPEGYSVSREKKERFSLILESASTNQTSMYLCASSSGGQGGELFFGEGSRLTVL.

This clonotype was found a few times. The rearrangement joins TRBV5-4 to TRBJ2-3, with a tentative D call TRBD2 (6 bases). CDR1 and CDR2 (germline): SGHNT, YYREEE (reference sequence). The length of the CDR3 is 16 residues. V shed 1 base and J shed 0 bases, with 12 bases lying between them. The CDR3 here is CASSLRRDLSTDTQYF. CDR3 nucleotides: TGTGCCAGCAGCTTGCGGCGGGACTTAAGCACAGATACGCAGTATTTT. Variable domain in full (rest from reference TRBV5-4 and TRBJ2-3): ETGVTQSPTHLIKTRGQQVTLRCSSQSGHNTVSWYQQALGQGPQFIFQYYREEENGRGNFPPRFSGLQFPNYSSELNVNALELDDSALYLCASSLRRDLSTDTQYFGPGTRLTVL.

This clonotype was seen a few times. This rearrangement joins TRBV20-1 to TRBJ2-7; 11 nucleotides align to TRBD2. The CDR3 spans 15 residues. Germline CDR1 and CDR2: DFQATT and SNEGSKA (reference sequence). With 5 bases clipped from V and 2 bases from J, the junction kept 8 bases outside the gene matches. The CDR3 DNA is TGCAGTGCTCAAGTTCCTAGCGGGAGGACCTACGAGCAGTACTTC. The encoded protein is CSAQVPSGRTYEQYF.

A note on this clonotype: A junction boundary mismatches the germline segment, possibly from a read error. The chain is built from TRBV11-2 and TRBJ1-2; a possible D gene is TRBD1 (5 bases). This CDR3 comprises 12 residues. Per germline, CDR1 SGHAT and CDR2 FQNNGV. This CDR3 is CTSSFQGNGCTF. The DNA for the CDR3 is TGTACCAGCAGCTTCCAGGGAAATGGCTGCACCTTC.